This TCR beta chain was recorded in a study of shared clonotypes between healthy human individuals. Points from the study as a whole: Limitation of the genetic and exposure-history diversity represented came from the few donors. Blood was the only sampled material, and tissue repertoires likely differ.

Trimming removed 6 bases at V and 9 bases at J, with 18 bases between. Germline V lookup: CDR1 MDHEN, CDR2 SYDVKM. This CDR3 region has 15 residues. Every subset had its genomic DNA shared out evenly among several immunoSEQ plates. Measured with immunoSEQ multiplex PCR; TCRdb has only the in-frame clones, and not every one. The sample shows approximately 2,300,000 clones, around 93% of them seen only once. Regarding this clone: No antigen is known for it.

The chain has TRBV28 and TRBJ1-6; perhaps TRBD1 as D (6 bases). The clonotype originates from a man aged 18-30 years in good health. Some clones in this sample may be carry-over from other donors' samples. The specimen was naive CD4+ T cells from PBMCs. The subset is: CD45RA+ positively selected. The chain's CDR3 is CASRPSTGSVSPLHF. In DNA, the CDR3 is TGTGCCAGCAGACCTTCGACAGGATCCGTTTCACCCCTCCACTTT.